A selection of T cell receptor beta chains follows, all from one sample in a study of OX40 agonist ivuxolimab in advanced cancers. Here immunoSEQ multiplex PCR was the method, and the copy in TCRdb shows in-frame clones only, minus some. This sample yields over 50,000 clones, of which 65% to 85% are seen a single time; approximately 4.1% belongs to the top ten. The sample was CD4+ or CD8+ T cells sorted from blood, taken in a trial of the OX40 agonist ivuxolimab. The receptor source for this set is an adult with an advanced solid tumor such as melanoma, head and neck, liver or kidney cancer. Both conserved end residues are part of each CDR3. D genes are given only for firm matches.

v_call	j_call	d_call	cdr3_aa	cdr3_nt
TRBV11-2	TRBJ2-7	-	CASSLRRGYEQYF	TGTGCCAGCAGCTTACGAAGAGGCTACGAGCAGTACTTC
TRBV5-4	TRBJ2-5	TRBD1	CASSFDREETQYF	TGTGCCAGCAGCTTCGACAGGGAAGAGACCCAGTACTTC
TRBV7-3	TRBJ2-7	-	CASSTQHGPYEQYF	TGTGCCAGCAGCACCCAACATGGGCCCTACGAGCAGTACTTC
TRBV28	TRBJ1-2	TRBD1	CASSTPTGANYGYTF	TGTGCCAGCAGTACCCCGACAGGGGCGAACTATGGCTACACCTTC
TRBV6-6	TRBJ1-6	-	CASSLTSSGSPLHF	TGTGCCAGCAGTCTAACATCATCGGGTTCACCCCTCCACTTT
TRBV5-1	TRBJ2-1	-	CASSLGENEQFF	TGCGCCAGCAGCTTAGGGGAAAATGAGCAGTTCTTC
TRBV5-1	TRBJ2-1	-	CASRPEGGAPYNEQFF	TGCGCCAGCAGACCGGAGGGGGGGGCCCCCTACAATGAGCAGTTCTTC
TRBV4-2	TRBJ2-5	-	CASSQGLAETQYF	TGTGCCAGCAGCCAAGGACTGGCAGAGACCCAGTACTTC
TRBV21-1	TRBJ1-4	-	CASSKAGSRNSEKLFF	TGTGCCAGCAGCAAAGCGGGAAGTCGAAACAGTGAAAAACTGTTTTTT
TRBV7-2	TRBJ1-5	-	CASSFTAGVAQPQHF	TGTGCCAGCAGCTTCACGGCCGGGGTGGCTCAGCCCCAGCATTTT